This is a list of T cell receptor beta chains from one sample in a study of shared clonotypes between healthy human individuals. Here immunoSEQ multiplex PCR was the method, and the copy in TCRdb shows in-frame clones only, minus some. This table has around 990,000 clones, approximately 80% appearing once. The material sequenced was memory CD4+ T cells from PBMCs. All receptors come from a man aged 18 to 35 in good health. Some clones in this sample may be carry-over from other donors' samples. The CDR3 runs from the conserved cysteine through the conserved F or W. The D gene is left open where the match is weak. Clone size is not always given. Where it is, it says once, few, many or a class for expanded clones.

CASNPLLSTGELFF | TGTGCCAGCAACCCGTTGTTAAGCACCGGGGAGCTGTTTTTT | . | TRBV28 | 14 | . | TRBJ2-2
CASSPTSGYEQYF | TGTGCCAGCAGTCCGACTAGCGGTTACGAGCAGTACTTC | TRBD2 | TRBV2 | 13 | few | TRBJ2-7
CASSEGYEQYF | TGTGCCAGCAGTGAAGGCTACGAGCAGTACTTC | . | TRBV6-5 | 11 | . | TRBJ2-7
CASSQGEQPQHF | TGTGCCAGCAGCCAGGGGGAACAGCCCCAGCATTTT | TRBD1 | TRBV5-5 | 12 | once | TRBJ1-5
CASRRQPLETSGRAYEQYF | TGTGCCAGTAGGAGACAGCCGCTTGAGACTAGCGGGAGGGCCTACGAGCAGTACTTC | TRBD2 | TRBV19 | 19 | . | TRBJ2-7
CASRATTVSAYEQYF | TGTGCCAGCAGAGCGACGACAGTGTCAGCCTACGAGCAGTACTTC | . | TRBV28 | 15 | . | TRBJ2-7
CASSLTTGADYGYTF | TGCGCCAGCAGCTTAACGACAGGGGCGGACTATGGCTACACCTTC | TRBD1 | TRBV5-1 | 15 | . | TRBJ1-2
CASTPSEGRYTEAFF | TGTGCCAGCACTCCCTCGGAGGGTCGATACACTGAAGCTTTCTTT | . | TRBV28 | 15 | . | TRBJ1-1
CASSLVLPGGNEQYF | TGTGCCAGCAGCTTAGTCCTCCCAGGGGGAAACGAGCAGTACTTC | TRBD1 | TRBV7-9 | 15 | . | TRBJ2-7
CASGQQGRRNNEQFF | TGCGCCAGCGGGCAGCAAGGCCGAAGGAACAATGAGCAGTTCTTC | . | TRBV4-3 | 15 | . | TRBJ2-1
CASRPSGSDGGEQFF | TGTGCCAGCAGACCCAGCGGGAGTGACGGTGGTGAGCAGTTCTTC | TRBD2 | TRBV11-2 | 15 | once | TRBJ2-1
CAISERASGYNEQFF | TGTGCCATCAGTGAGAGGGCTAGCGGGTACAATGAGCAGTTCTTC | TRBD2 | TRBV10-3 | 15 | . | TRBJ2-1
CASSFGGLDNTGELFF | TGTGCCAGCAGCTTCGGGGGACTCGACAACACCGGGGAGCTGTTTTTT | . | TRBV5-4 | 16 | . | TRBJ2-2
CASSEADSYEQYF | TGCGCCAGCAGTGAGGCCGACTCCTACGAGCAGTACTTC | . | TRBV10-1 | 13 | . | TRBJ2-7
CASSYARGYEQYF | TGTGCCAGCAGTTATGCGCGGGGGTACGAGCAGTACTTC | TRBD2 | TRBV6-5 | 13 | . | TRBJ2-7
CASRNAEEAFF | TGTGCCAGTCGCAACGCAGAAGAAGCTTTCTTT | . | TRBV19 | 11 | . | TRBJ1-1
CASSLVKGGGNTIYF | TGTGCCAGCAGCTTGGTGAAGGGCGGTGGAAACACCATATATTTT | . | TRBV7-9 | 15 | . | TRBJ1-3
CSVETVLHRPNTEAFF | TGCAGCGTTGAAACAGTTCTCCATCGCCCGAACACTGAAGCTTTCTTT | . | TRBV29-1 | 16 | . | TRBJ1-1
CASSPVGGRWNEQFF | TGCGCCAGCAGCCCGGTCGGGGGAAGGTGGAATGAGCAGTTCTTC | . | TRBV4-3 | 15 | . | TRBJ2-1
CASSLGLAGPPYEQYF | TGTGCCAGCAGCCTGGGACTAGCGGGACCCCCCTACGAGCAGTACTTC | TRBD2 | TRBV7-9 | 16 | . | TRBJ2-7
CASSFLGQGIAEAFF | TGTGCCAGCAGTTTTCTGGGACAGGGAATCGCTGAAGCTTTCTTT | TRBD1 | TRBV27 | 15 | . | TRBJ1-1
CAWTYGGSRANQQFF | TGTGCCTGGACGTATGGGGGGTCGAGGGCCAATCAGCAGTTCTTC | . | TRBV30 | 15 | few | TRBJ2-1